The sequence of this TCR beta chain was determined in a study of cytomegalovirus exposure and HLA in healthy donors. General study points: A few of the chains that were CMV-associated were confirmed in vitro to be specific for CMV antigens. The study designated fewer than 200 TCR beta chains cytomegalovirus-associated.

J lost 6 bases, V lost 5 bases, and 13 bases had no gene match. The CDR3 loop spans 17 amino acids. CDR1 is SEHNR and CDR2 is FQNEAQ in the germline V gene (reference sequence). PCR used 60 Vbeta primers and 13 Jbeta primers. Here immunoSEQ multiplex PCR was the method, and the copy in TCRdb shows in-frame clones only, minus some. Of more than 250,000 clones in the sample, roughly 90% were seen once. Comments on this clone: The antigen remains undetermined.

Material: PBMCs. The source is a woman aged 18 to 35 in good health and CMV-seronegative. The rearrangement joins TRBV7-9 to TRBJ2-3; 11 bases align to TRBD2. The CDR3 region is CASSRTELAGEGDTQYF. The CDR3 region has the DNA TGTGCCAGCAGCCGGACCGAACTAGCGGGGGAAGGGGATACGCAGTATTTT.